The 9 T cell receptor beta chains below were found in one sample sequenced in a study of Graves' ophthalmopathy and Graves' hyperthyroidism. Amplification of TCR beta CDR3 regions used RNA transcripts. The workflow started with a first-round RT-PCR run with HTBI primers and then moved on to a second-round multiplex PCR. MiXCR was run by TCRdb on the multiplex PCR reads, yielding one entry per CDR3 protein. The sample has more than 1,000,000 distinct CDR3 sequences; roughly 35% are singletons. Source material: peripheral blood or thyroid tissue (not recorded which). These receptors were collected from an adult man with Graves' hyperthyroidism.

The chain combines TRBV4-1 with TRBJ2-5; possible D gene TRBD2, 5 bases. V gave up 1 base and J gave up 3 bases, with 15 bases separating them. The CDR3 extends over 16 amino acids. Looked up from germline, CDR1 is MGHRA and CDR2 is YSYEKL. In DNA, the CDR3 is TGCGCCAGCAGCCAAGTTGGGCTAGCCGGGAAAGAGACCCAGTACTTC. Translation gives CASSQVGLAGKETQYF.

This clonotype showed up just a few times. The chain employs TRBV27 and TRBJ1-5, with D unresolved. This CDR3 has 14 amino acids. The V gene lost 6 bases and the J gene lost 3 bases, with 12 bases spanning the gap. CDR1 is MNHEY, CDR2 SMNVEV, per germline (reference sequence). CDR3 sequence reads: CASSPVGINQPQHF. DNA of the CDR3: TGTGCCAGCAGCCCGGTGGGGATCAATCAGCCCCAGCATTTT.

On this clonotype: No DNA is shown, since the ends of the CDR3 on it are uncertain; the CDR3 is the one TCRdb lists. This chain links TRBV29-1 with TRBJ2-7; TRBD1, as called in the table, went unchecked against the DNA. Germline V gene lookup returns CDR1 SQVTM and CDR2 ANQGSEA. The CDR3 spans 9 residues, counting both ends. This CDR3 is CSVGGGNYF.

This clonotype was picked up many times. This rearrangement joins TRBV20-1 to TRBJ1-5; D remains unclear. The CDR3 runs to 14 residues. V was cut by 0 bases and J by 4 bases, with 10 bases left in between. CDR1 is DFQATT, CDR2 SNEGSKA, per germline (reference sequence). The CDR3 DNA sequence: TGCAGTGCTAGAGATCTCTCGGGGAATCAGCCCCAGCATTTT. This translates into CSARDLSGNQPQHF.

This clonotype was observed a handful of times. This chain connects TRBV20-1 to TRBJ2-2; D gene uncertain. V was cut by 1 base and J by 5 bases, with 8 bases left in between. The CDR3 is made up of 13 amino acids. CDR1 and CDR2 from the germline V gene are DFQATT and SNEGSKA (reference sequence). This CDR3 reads CSARGPVTGELFF. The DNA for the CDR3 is TGCAGTGCTAGAGGTCCGGTAACCGGGGAGCTGTTTTTT.

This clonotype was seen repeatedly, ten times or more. The CDR3 DNA sequence: TGTGCCAGTAGAACCGGGACAGGAAATTCACCCCTCCACTTT. It yields the protein CASRTGTGNSPLHF. The gene calls are TRBV19 and TRBJ1-6, with 8 bases lining up with TRBD1. Per the germline V gene, CDR1 is LNHDA and CDR2 is SQIVND (reference sequence). This CDR3 spans 14 amino acids. Losses at the gene ends were 6 bases for V and 7 bases for J; bases not matched to a gene: 5. Full variable domain (rest looked up from reference TRBV19 and TRBJ1-6): DGGITQSPKYLFRKEGQNVTLSCEQNLNHDAMYWYRQDPGQGLRLIYYSQIVNDFQKGDIAEGYSVSREKKESFPLTVTSAQKNPTAFYLCASRTGTGNSPLHFGNGTRLTVT.

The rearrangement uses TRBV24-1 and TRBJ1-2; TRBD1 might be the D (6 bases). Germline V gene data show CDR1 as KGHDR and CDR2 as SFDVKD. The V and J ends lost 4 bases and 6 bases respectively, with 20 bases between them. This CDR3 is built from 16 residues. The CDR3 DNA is TGTGCCACCAGTGACGCGACAGGCGCCGCTCACCATGGCTACACCTTC. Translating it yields CATSDATGAAHHGYTF.

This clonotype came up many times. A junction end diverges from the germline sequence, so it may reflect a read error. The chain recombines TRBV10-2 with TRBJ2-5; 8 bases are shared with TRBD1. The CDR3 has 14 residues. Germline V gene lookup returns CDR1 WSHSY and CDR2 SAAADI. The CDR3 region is CASSAGQVQETQYF. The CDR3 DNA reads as TGTGCCAGCAGTGCGGGACAGGTACAAGAGACCCAGTACTTC.

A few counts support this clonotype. The DNA of the CDR3 is TGTGCCATCAGAATTAACAGGGATACTGAAGCTTTCTTT. This sequence encodes CAIRINRDTEAFF. The V call is TRBV10-3, the J call TRBJ1-1, with D possibly TRBD1 on 6 matching bases. Trimming cost V 6 bases and J 5 bases, with 13 bases left between them. Germline V CDR1 and CDR2: ENHRY, SYGVKD. There are 13 residues in the CDR3.